The T cell receptor beta chain described here comes from a study of cytomegalovirus exposure and HLA in healthy donors. Study context: In a later analysis, the roughly 120 validation repertoires were reported to have used the same platform as the roughly 600 first-cohort repertoires.

Assay used: immunoSEQ multiplex PCR; TCRdb lists only in-frame clones, some missing. This table has about 130,000 clones, around 96% appearing once. The count of this clone is one. The antigen is unknown. Study-wide findings and caveats: Most sequenced TCRs were rare (though some public TCRs occurred in many donors). It was confirmed in vitro that a few of the CMV-associated chains were specific for CMV antigens.

The CDR3 has 14 amino acids. Trimming left V 0 bases short and J 9 bases short, with 15 bases between. Germline assignment: CDR1 SGDLS and CDR2 YYNGEE. Material: PBMCs. This clonotype was sampled from a man in his late teens or twenties in good health and CMV-seronegative. The rearrangement uses TRBV9 and TRBJ2-5, with TRBD1 as a possible D gene (6 bases). CDR3: CASSVGSWDTAQYF. The CDR3 DNA reads TGTGCCAGCAGCGTAGGGTCTTGGGACACTGCCCAGTACTTC.